The next 18 T cell receptor beta chains were all read from a single sample in a study of shared clonotypes between healthy human individuals. Assay: immunoSEQ multiplex PCR; the TCRdb copy retains only in-frame clones and omits some. The sample lists around 1.5 million clones, approximately 98% occurring once. The sequencing sample was made of naive CD4+ T cells sorted from blood. Subset denoted: CD45RA+ positively selected. All receptors derive from a man younger than 40 in good health.

The V call is TRBV13, the J call TRBJ2-7; TRBD1 matches 8 bases. CDR3 length: 13 residues. CDR1 and CDR2 (germline): PRHDT, FYEKMQ (reference sequence). V shed 7 bases and J 1 base; nucleotides not matched to a gene: 3. The chain's CDR3 is CASNRDRSYEQYF. The CDR3 coding sequence is TGTGCCAGCAACCGGGACAGGTCCTACGAGCAGTACTTC.

The J gene is TRBJ1-2, the V gene TRBV5-5; 8 bases are shared with TRBD1. V shed 4 bases, J shed 0 bases, and the junction held 8 bases outside the gene matches. The CDR3 loop spans 16 amino acids. Germline values: CDR1 SGHKS, CDR2 YYEKEE (reference sequence). CDR3 sequence reads: CASSPIPGQANYGYTF. CDR3 bases: TGTGCCAGCAGCCCTATACCGGGACAGGCTAACTATGGCTACACCTTC.

The rearrangement uses TRBV6-5 and TRBJ1-1; D gene ambiguous. Trimming cost V 2 bases and J 12 bases, with 16 bases left between them. The CDR3 sequence is 13 residues long. Germline V gene lookup returns CDR1 MNHEY and CDR2 SVGAGI. CDR3 sequence reads: CASSYGERGSTFF. The CDR3 DNA follows: TGTGCCAGCAGTTACGGGGAAAGAGGGTCGACTTTCTTT.

The CDR3 here is CASSLRILGPANPTNEKLFF. CDR3 sequence (DNA): TGTGCCAGCAGTTTACGTATCCTTGGGCCCGCGAATCCAACTAATGAAAAACTGTTTTTT. The genes are TRBV27 and TRBJ1-4; D not resolved. V shed 2 bases and J shed 0 bases, with 22 bases lying between them. The CDR3 runs to 20 residues. Germline assignment: CDR1 MNHEY and CDR2 SMNVEV (reference sequence).

This clone appeared once. The same CDR3 arises from other DNA sequences in this sample as well. The chain has TRBV28 and TRBJ2-5; no clear D gene. Trimming took 5 bases from V and 1 from J, leaving 2 bases between them. The length of the CDR3 is 11 residues. CDR1 is MDHEN, CDR2 SYDVKM, per germline. In nucleotides, the CDR3 is TGTGCCAGCAGTGTCCAAGAGACCCAGTACTTC. Translated, it gives CASSVQETQYF.

The chain has TRBV5-5 and TRBJ1-1, with D possibly being TRBD1 (5 bases). There are 16 residues in the CDR3. Trimming stripped 0 bases from V and 1 base from J, with 13 bases between. The germline CDR1 and CDR2 sequences are SGHKS and YYEKEE (reference sequence). DNA of the CDR3: TGTGCCAGCAGCTTGGCAGGGCTGGTTCAGAACACTGAAGCTTTCTTT. This sequence encodes CASSLAGLVQNTEAFF.

The chain uses TRBV6-1 and TRBJ2-7; D is ambiguous. The CDR3 spans 14 residues. V was shortened by 6 bases and J by 0 bases, with 12 bases between the two germline ends. Germline loops: CDR1 MNHNS, CDR2 SASEGT. CDR3 sequence reads: CASRTQSGSYEQYF. CDR3 DNA: TGTGCCAGCAGGACCCAGTCGGGCTCCTACGAGCAGTACTTC.

The chain uses TRBV9 and TRBJ2-7, with 9 bases fitting TRBD2. V lost 4 bases to trimming and J lost 6 bases; unmatched junction nucleotides: 14. Germline CDR1 reads SGDLS; CDR2 reads YYNGEE. CDR3 length: 16 amino acids. CDR3 DNA: TGTGCCAGCAGCCCCGTTTCAGCGGGAGGAGTTCTCGAGCAGTACTTC. It is translated as CASSPVSAGGVLEQYF.

The chain recombines TRBV4-2 with TRBJ2-7, with D perhaps TRBD1 (7 bases). The CDR3 length is 17 residues. Deletions cut 1 base from V and 2 bases from J, with 18 bases between. CDR1 and CDR2 (germline): LGHNA, YNFKEQ. CDR3 residues: CASSQAEEGAGTYEQYF. The CDR3 bases are TGTGCCAGCAGCCAAGCGGAGGAGGGGGCGGGTACCTACGAGCAGTACTTC.

This chain joins TRBV7-3 and TRBJ2-1; possible D gene TRBD1, 6 bases. The CDR3 has 15 amino acids. The V gene lost 5 bases and the J gene lost 0 bases, with 11 bases spanning the gap. Per germline, CDR1 SGHTA and CDR2 FQGTGA. The CDR3 coding sequence is TGTGCCAGCAGCCCCCAGGGGAGCTCCTACAATGAGCAGTTCTTC. This encodes CASSPQGSSYNEQFF.

The CDR3 sequence is CASTRARMNTEAFF. The CDR3 DNA reads TGTGCCAGCACCCGGGCGAGAATGAACACTGAAGCTTTCTTT. The chain employs TRBV7-2 and TRBJ1-1; D unresolved. Germline assignment: CDR1 SGHTA and CDR2 FQGNSA. With 7 bases removed from V and 0 bases from J, the gap between germline ends came to 12 bases. There are 14 residues in the CDR3.

The rearrangement uses TRBV4-3 and TRBJ1-1, with D uncertain. The CDR3 consists of 15 residues. Germline values: CDR1 LGHNA, CDR2 YSLEER. The V end was cut by 0 bases, the J end by 11 bases, with 19 bases between. CDR3 loop: CASSQDPWGNFRAFF. Written as DNA, the CDR3 is TGCGCCAGCAGCCAAGATCCATGGGGAAATTTTAGGGCTTTCTTT.

In its sample, this clone was seen once. The chain carries TRBV7-2 and TRBJ2-3; no firm D call. V was pared by 9 bases and J by 0 bases, with 13 bases between. CDR1 is SGHTA and CDR2 is FQGNSA in the germline V gene. The CDR3 runs 14 residues. The CDR3 reads CASGSAASTDTQYF. CDR3 nucleotide sequence: TGTGCCAGTGGATCGGCCGCTAGCACAGATACGCAGTATTTT.

This clone was seen only once. The chain has TRBV7-9 and TRBJ2-1; 9 bases agree with TRBD2. This CDR3 contains 15 residues. Trimming cost V 3 bases and J 6 bases; bases outside gene matches: 6. The V gene's germline CDR1 is SEHNR and CDR2 FQNEAQ (reference sequence). The CDR3 reads CASSLTSGVGNEQFF. The CDR3 region has the DNA TGTGCCAGCAGCTTGACTAGCGGAGTCGGCAATGAGCAGTTCTTC.

The V gene is TRBV7-9, the J gene TRBJ2-1; TRBD2 matches at 9 bases. In germline, CDR1 is SEHNR, CDR2 FQNEAQ (reference sequence). The CDR3 is made up of 18 amino acids. The V gene end was trimmed by 2 bases and the J gene end by 0 bases; junction bases not matched to a gene: 8. CDR3 sequence: CASSLPWLAGSSYNEQFF. The CDR3 DNA reads as TGTGCCAGCAGCTTACCATGGCTAGCGGGAAGCTCCTACAATGAGCAGTTCTTC. Looking up the rest from reference TRBV7-9 and TRBJ2-1 gives the full variable domain: DTGVSQNPRHKITKRGQNVTFRCDPISEHNRLYWYRQTLGQGPEFLTYFQNEAQLEKSRLLSDRFSAERPKGSFSTLEIQRTEQGDSAMYLCASSLPWLAGSSYNEQFFGPGTRLTVL.

The chain recombines TRBV2 with TRBJ2-1, with D uncertain. Germline lookup yields CDR1 SNHLY and CDR2 FYNNEI. The V end lost 5 bases, the J end lost 6 bases, and 8 bases lay between the germline ends. The CDR3 runs to 12 residues. CDR3 in amino acids: CASSNWGNEQFF. The CDR3 DNA reads TGTGCCAGCAGTAATTGGGGCAATGAGCAGTTCTTC.

This clone was found once. The same CDR3 also results from other DNA sequences found in this sample. The V gene is TRBV28, the J gene TRBJ1-2; D unresolved. The CDR3 is 11 residues long. CDR1 and CDR2 from the germline V gene are MDHEN and SYDVKM. Trimming left V 4 bases short and J 4 bases short, with 4 bases between. CDR3 DNA: TGTGCCAGCAGTTGGGGCTATGGCTACACCTTC. It encodes CASSWGYGYTF.

The V call is TRBV7-2, the J call TRBJ2-3; D perhaps matches TRBD1 (5 bases). V lost 1 base and J lost 3, with 14 bases in between. In germline, CDR1 is SGHTA, CDR2 FQGNSA. CDR3 size: 16 residues. CDR3 sequence: CASSLGGMGRTDTQYF. The CDR3, as DNA: TGTGCCAGCAGCTTAGGTGGGATGGGGCGGACAGATACGCAGTATTTT.